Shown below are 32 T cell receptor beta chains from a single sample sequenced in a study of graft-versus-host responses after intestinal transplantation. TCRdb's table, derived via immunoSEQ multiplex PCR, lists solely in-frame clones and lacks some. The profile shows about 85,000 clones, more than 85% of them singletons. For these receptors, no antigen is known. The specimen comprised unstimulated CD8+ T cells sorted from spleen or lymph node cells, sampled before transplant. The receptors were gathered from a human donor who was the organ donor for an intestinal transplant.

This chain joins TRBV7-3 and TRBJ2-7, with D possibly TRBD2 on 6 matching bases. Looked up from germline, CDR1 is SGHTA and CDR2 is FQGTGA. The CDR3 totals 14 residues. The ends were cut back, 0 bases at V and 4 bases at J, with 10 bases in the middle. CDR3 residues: CASSLTGGDYEQYF. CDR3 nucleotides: TGTGCCAGCAGCTTAACCGGGGGAGATTACGAGCAGTACTTC. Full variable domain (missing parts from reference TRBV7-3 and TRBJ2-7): GAGVSQTPSNKVTEKGKYVELRCDPISGHTALYWYRQSLGQGPEFLIYFQGTGAADDSGLPNDRFFAVRPEGSVSTLKIQRTERGDSAVYLCASSLTGGDYEQYFGPGTRLTVT.

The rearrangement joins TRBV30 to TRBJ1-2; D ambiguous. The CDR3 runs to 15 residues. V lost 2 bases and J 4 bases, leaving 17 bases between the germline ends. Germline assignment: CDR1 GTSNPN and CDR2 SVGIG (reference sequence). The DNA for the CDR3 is TGTGCCTGGAGTTTTTTGGAGGGTTTGGCCTATGGCTACACCTTC. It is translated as CAWSFLEGLAYGYTF.

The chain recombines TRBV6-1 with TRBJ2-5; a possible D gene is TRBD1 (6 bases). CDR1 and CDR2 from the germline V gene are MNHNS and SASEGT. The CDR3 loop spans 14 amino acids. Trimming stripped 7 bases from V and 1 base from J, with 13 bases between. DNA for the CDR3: TGTGCCAGCAATGACTGGACAGTCCAAGAGACCCAGTACTTC. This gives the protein CASNDWTVQETQYF.

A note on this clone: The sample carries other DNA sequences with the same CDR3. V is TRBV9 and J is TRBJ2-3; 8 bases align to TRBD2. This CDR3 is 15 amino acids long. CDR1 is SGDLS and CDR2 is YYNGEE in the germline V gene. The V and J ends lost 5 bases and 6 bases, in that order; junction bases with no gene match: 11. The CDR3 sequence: CASSIAGSVGDTQYF. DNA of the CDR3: TGTGCCAGCAGTATAGCGGGGTCTGTGGGGGATACGCAGTATTTT. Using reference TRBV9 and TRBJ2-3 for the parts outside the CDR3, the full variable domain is DSGVTQTPKHLITATGQRVTLRCSPRSGDLSVYWYQQSLDQGLQFLIQYYNGEERAKGNILERFSAQQFPDLHSELNLSSLELGDSALYFCASSIAGSVGDTQYFGPGTRLTVL.

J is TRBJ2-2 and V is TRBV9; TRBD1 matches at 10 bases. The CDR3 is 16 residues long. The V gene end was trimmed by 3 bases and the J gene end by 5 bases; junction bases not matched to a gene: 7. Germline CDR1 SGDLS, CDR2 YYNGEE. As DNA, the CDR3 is TGTGCCAGCAGCGGGATGGGACAGGGGCGAACCGGGGAGCTGTTTTTT. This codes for CASSGMGQGRTGELFF.

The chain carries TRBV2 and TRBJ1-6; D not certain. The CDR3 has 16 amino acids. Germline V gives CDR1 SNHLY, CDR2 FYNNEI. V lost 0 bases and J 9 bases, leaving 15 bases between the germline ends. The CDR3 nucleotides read TGTGCCAGCAGTGAAGCGATAACAAGGCCGGGTTCACCCCTCCACTTT. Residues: CASSEAITRPGSPLHF.

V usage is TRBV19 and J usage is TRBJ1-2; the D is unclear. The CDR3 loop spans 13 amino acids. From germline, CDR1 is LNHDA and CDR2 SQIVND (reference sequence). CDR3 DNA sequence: TGTGCTCTAGGCGACGGAACTAACTATGGCTACACCTTC. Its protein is CALGDGTNYGYTF.

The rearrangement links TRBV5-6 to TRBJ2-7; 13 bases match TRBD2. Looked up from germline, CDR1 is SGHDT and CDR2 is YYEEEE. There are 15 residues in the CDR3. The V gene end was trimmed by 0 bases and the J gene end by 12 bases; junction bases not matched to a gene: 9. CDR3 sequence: CASSLEGTSGAELYF. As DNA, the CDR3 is TGTGCCAGCAGCTTGGAGGGGACTAGCGGGGCGGAATTGTACTTC. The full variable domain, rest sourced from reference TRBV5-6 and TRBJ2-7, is DAGVTQSPTHLIKTRGQQVTLRCSPKSGHDTVSWYQQALGQGPQFIFQYYEEEERQRGNFPDRFSGHQFPNYSSELNVNALLLGDSALYLCASSLEGTSGAELYFGPGTRLTVT.

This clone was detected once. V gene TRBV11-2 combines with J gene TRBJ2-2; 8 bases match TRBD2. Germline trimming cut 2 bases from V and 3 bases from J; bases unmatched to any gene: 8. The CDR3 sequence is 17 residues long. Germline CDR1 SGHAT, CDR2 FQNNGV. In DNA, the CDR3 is TGTGCCAGCAGCTTATTTCGACTAGCGAGCGACACCGGGGAGCTGTTTTTT. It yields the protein CASSLFRLASDTGELFF. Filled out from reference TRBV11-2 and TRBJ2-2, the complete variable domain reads EAGVAQSPRYKIIEKRQSVAFWCNPISGHATLYWYQQILGQGPKLLIQFQNNGVVDDSQLPKDRFSAERLKGVDSTLKIQPAKLEDSAVYLCASSLFRLASDTGELFFGEGSRLTVL.

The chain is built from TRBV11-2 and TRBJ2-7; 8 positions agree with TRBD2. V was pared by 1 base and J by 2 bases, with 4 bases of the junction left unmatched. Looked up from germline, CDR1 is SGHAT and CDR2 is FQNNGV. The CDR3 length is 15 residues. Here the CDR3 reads CASSLGVGGAYEQYF. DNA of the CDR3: TGTGCCAGCAGCTTAGGTGTCGGGGGGGCCTACGAGCAGTACTTC.

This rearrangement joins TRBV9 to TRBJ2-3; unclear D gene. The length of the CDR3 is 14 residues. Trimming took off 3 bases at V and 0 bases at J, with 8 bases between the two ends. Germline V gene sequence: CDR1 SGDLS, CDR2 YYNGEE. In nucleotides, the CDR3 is TGTGCCAGCAGCGCAGAGGACAGCACAGATACGCAGTATTTT. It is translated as CASSAEDSTDTQYF.

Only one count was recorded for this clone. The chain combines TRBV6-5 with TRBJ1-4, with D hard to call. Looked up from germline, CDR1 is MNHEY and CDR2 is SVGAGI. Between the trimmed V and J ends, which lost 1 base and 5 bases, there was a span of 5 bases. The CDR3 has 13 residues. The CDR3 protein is CASSYYGNEKLFF. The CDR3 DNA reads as TGTGCCAGCAGTTACTACGGGAATGAAAAACTGTTTTTT.

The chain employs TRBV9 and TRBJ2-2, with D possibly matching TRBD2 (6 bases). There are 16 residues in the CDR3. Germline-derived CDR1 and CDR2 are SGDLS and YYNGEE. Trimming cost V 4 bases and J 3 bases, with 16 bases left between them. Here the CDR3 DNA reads TGTGCCAGCAGCATACCGCGGGAATTGGACACCGGGGAGCTGTTTTTT. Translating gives CASSIPRELDTGELFF.

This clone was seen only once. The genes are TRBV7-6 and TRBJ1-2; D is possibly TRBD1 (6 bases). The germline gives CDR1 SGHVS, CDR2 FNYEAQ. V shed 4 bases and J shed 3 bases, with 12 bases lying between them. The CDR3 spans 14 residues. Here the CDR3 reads CASSSGTQDYGYTF. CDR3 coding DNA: TGTGCCAGCAGCTCCGGGACACAGGACTATGGCTACACCTTC.

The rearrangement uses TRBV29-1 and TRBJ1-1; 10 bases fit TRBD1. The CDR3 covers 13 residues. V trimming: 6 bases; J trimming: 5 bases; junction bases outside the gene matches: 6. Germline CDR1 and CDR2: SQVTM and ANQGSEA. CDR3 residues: CSVRTGGYTEAFF. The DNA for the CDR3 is TGCAGCGTACGGACAGGGGGGTATACTGAAGCTTTCTTT.

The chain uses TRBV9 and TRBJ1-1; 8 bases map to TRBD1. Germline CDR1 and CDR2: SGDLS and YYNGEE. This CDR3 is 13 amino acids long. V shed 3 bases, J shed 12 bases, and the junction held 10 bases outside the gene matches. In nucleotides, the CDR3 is TGTGCCAGCAGCGGGGGACAGGCCCTAACAACTTTCTTT. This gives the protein CASSGGQALTTFF.

The CDR3: CASSYGGFADTQYF. Written as DNA, the CDR3 is TGTGCCAGCAGTTACGGGGGCTTTGCAGATACGCAGTATTTT. This sequence joins TRBV6-6 and TRBJ2-3, with D tentatively TRBD1 (6 bases). V lost 2 bases and J lost 4, with 10 bases in between. Per the germline V gene, CDR1 is MNHNY and CDR2 is SVGAGI (reference sequence). The CDR3 consists of 14 residues.

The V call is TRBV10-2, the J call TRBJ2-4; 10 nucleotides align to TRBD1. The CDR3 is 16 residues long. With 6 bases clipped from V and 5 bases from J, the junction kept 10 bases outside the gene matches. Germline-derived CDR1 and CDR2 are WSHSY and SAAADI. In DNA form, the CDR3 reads TGCGCCAGCAGACCTACCGGGACAGGGGTGGAAAACATTCAGTACTTC. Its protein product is CASRPTGTGVENIQYF.

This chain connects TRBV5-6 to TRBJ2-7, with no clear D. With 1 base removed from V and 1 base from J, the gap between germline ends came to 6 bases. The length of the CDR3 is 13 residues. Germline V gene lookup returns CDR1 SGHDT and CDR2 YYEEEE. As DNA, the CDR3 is TGTGCCAGCAGCTTGTGGGGTTCCTACGAGCAGTACTTC. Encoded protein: CASSLWGSYEQYF.

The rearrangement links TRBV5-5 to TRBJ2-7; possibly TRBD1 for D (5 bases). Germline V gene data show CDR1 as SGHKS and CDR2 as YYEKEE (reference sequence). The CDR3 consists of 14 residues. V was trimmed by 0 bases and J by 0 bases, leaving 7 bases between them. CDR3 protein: CASSLGDSSYEQYF. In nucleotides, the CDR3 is TGTGCCAGCAGCTTGGGAGACAGCTCCTACGAGCAGTACTTC.

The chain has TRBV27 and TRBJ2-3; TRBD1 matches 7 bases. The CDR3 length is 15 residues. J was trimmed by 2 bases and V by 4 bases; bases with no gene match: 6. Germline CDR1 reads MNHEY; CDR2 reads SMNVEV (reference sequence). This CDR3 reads CASSSTTGYTDTQYF. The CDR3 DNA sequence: TGTGCCAGCAGTTCTACGACAGGGTACACAGATACGCAGTATTTT.

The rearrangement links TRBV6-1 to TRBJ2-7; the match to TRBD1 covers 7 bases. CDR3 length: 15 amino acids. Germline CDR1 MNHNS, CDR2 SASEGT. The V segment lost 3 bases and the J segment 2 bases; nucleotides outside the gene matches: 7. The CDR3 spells CASSDPTGSTYEQYF. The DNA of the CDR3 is TGTGCCAGCAGTGACCCGACAGGGTCAACCTACGAGCAGTACTTC.

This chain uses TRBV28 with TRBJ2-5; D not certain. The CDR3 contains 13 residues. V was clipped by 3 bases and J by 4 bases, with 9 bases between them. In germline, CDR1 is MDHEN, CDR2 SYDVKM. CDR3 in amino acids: CASSFEMRETQYF. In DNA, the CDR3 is TGTGCCAGCAGTTTCGAGATGAGAGAGACCCAGTACTTC. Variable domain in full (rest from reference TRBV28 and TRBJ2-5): DVKVTQSSRYLVKRTGEKVFLECVQDMDHENMFWYRQDPGLGLRLIYFSYDVKMKEKGDIPEGYSVSREKKERFSLILESASTNQTSMYLCASSFEMRETQYFGPGTRLLVL.

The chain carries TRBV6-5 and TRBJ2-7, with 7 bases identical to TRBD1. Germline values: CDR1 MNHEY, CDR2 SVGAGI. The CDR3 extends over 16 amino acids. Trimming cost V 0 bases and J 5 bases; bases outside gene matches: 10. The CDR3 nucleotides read TGTGCCAGCAGTTACTCGAGTAGGGGGCCTATAGACGAGCAGTACTTC. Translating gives CASSYSSRGPIDEQYF.

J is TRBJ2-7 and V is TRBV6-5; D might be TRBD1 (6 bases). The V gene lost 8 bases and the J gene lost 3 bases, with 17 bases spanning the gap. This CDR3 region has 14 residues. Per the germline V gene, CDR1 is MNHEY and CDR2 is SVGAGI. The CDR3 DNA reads TGTGCCAGCGGTCAACAGGGTTTAAACTACGAGCAGTACTTC. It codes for CASGQQGLNYEQYF.

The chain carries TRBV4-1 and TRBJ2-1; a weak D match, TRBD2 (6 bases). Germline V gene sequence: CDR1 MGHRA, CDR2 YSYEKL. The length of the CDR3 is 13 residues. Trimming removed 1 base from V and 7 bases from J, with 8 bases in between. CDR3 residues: CASSQVGGNEQFF. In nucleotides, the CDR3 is TGCGCCAGCAGCCAAGTTGGAGGGAATGAGCAGTTCTTC.

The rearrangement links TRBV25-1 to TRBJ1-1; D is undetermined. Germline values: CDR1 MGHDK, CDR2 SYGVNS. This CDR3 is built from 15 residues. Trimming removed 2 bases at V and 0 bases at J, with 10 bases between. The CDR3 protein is CASSEVLGLNTEAFF. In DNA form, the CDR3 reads TGTGCCAGCAGTGAAGTTTTGGGATTGAACACTGAAGCTTTCTTT.

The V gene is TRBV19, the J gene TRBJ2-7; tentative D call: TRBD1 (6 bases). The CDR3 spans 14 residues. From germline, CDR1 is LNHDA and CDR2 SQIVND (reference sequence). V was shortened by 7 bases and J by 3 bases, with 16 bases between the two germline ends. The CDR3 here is CASTDTGMSYEQYF. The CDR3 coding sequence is TGTGCCAGTACTGACACAGGGATGAGCTACGAGCAGTACTTC.

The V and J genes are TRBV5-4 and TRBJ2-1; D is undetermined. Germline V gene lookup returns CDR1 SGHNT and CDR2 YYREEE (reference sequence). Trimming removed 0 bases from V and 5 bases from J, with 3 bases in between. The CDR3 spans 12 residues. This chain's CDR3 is CASSLGDNEQFF. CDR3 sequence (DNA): TGTGCCAGCAGCTTGGGGGACAATGAGCAGTTCTTC.

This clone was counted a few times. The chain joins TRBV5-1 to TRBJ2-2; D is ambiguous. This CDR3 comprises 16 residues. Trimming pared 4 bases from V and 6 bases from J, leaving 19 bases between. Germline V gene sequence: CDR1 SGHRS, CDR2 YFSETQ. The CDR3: CASSRGLSVGSGELFF. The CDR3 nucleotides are TGCGCCAGCAGCCGTGGCCTTTCGGTGGGGTCCGGGGAGCTGTTTTTT.

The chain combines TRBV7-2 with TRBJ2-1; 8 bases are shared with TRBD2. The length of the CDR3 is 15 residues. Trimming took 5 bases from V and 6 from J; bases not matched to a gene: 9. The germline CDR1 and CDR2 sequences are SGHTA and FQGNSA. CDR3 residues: CASSPDGTSGNEQFF. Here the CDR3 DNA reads TGTGCCAGCAGCCCAGACGGGACTAGTGGCAATGAGCAGTTCTTC.

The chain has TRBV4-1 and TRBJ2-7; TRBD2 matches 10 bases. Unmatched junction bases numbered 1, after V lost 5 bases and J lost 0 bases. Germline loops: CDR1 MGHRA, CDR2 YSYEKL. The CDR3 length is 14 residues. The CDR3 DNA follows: TGCGCCAGCAGCTCTAGCGGGAGCTCCTACGAGCAGTACTTC. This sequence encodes CASSSSGSSYEQYF.